This TCR beta chain is from a study of blood T cell repertoires in COVID-19. Study-wide context: Some COVID-19 samples were acute and others convalescent; all came from the United States, Italy and Spain. The analysed material was cDNA or gDNA that came from T cells, B-cell-depleted T cells, or PBMCs.

V lost 5 bases to trimming and J lost 3 bases; unmatched junction nucleotides: 5. CDR1 is MNHEY, CDR2 SMNVEV, per germline (reference sequence). CDR3 length equals 14 residues. In the original workflow: Reference gene primer amplification gave estimated nucleated cell counts. Sequenced by immunoSEQ multiplex PCR; TCRdb stores in-frame clones only, minus some. That table furnishes V, J and clone size, whereas the DNA furnished D and trimming. The sample includes fewer than 400,000 clones, roughly nine tenths seen only once; the top ten take over 1.5%. The chain recombines TRBV27 with TRBJ1-2, with 8 bases matching TRBD1. Sequenced: peripheral blood. The sequence was collected from a woman in her thirties with COVID-19, enrolled during active disease. The CDR3 DNA is TGTGCCAGCAGTCGACAGGGGTTGGACTATGGCTACACCTTC. This translates into CASSRQGLDYGYTF.